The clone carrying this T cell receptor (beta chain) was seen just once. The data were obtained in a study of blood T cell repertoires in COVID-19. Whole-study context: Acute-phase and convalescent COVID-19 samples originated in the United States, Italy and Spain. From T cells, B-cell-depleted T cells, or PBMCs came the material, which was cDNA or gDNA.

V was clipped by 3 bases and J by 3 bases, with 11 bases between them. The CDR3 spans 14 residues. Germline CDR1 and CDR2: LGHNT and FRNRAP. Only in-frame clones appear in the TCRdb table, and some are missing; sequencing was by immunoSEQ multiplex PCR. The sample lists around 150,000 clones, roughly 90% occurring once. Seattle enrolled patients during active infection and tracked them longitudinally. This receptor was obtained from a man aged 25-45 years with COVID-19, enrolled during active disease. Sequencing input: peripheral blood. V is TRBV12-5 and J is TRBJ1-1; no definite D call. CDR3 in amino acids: CASGLLRQYTEAFF. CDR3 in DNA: TGTGCTAGTGGTTTACTGCGGCAGTACACTGAAGCTTTCTTT.